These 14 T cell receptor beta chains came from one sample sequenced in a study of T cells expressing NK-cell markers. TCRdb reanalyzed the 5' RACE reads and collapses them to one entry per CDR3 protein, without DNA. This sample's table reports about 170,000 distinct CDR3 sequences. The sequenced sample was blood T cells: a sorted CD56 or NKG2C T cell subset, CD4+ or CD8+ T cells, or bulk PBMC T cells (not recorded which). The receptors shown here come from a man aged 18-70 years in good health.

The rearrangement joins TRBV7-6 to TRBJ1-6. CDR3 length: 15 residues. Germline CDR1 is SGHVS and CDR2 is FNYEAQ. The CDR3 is CASSFRSSYNSPLHF.

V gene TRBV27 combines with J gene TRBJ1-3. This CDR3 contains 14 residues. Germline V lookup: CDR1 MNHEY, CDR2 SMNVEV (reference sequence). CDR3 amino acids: CASSLGRGGNTIYF.

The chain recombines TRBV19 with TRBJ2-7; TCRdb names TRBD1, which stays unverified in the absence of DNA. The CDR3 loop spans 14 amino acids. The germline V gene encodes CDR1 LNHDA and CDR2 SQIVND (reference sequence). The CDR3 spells CASSPTGTNYEQYF.

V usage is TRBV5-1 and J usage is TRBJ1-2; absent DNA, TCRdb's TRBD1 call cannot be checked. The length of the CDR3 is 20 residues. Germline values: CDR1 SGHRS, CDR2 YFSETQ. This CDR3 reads CASSLQRAQGRGRANYGYTF.

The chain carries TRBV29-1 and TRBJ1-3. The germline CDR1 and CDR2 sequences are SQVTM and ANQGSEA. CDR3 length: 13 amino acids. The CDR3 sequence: CSGRQTVGNTIYF.

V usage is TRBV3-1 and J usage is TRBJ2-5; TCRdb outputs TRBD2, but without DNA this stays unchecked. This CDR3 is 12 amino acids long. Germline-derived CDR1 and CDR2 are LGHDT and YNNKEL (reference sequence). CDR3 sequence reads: CASMGLEKTQYF.

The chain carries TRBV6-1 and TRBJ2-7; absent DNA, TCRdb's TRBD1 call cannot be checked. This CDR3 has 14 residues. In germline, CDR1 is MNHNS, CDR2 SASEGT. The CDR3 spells CASSPTGSSYEQYF.

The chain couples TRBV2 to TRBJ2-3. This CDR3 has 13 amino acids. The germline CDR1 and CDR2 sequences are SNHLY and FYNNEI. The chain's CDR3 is CASSDFIPDTQYF.

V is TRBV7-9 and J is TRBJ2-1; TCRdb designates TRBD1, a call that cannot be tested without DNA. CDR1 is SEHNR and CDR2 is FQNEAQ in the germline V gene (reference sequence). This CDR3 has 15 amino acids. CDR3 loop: CASSPAGVGHGEQFF. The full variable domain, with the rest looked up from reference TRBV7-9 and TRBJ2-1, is DTGVSQNPRHKITKRGQNVTFRCDPISEHNRLYWYRQTLGQGPEFLTYFQNEAQLEKSRLLSDRFSAERPKGSFSTLEIQRTEQGDSAMYLCASSPAGVGHGEQFFGPGTRLTVL.

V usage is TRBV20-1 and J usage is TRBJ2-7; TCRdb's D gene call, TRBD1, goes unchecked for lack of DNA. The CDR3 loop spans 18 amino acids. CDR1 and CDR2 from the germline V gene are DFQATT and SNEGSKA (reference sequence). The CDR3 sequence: CSARDAWGEQGASYEQYF.

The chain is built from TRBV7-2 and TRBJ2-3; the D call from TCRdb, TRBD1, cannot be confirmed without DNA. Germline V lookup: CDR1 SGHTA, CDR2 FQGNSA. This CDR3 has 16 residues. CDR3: CASSPWGGASTDTQYF. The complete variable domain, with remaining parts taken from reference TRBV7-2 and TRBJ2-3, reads GAGVSQSPSNKVTEKGKDVELRCDPISGHTALYWYRQSLGQGLEFLIYFQGNSAPDKSGLPSDRFSAERTGGSVSTLTIQRTQQEDSAVYLCASSPWGGASTDTQYFGPGTRLTVL.

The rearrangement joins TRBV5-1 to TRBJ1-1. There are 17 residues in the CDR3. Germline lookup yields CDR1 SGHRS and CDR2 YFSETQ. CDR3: CASSLALRGGLNTEAFF.

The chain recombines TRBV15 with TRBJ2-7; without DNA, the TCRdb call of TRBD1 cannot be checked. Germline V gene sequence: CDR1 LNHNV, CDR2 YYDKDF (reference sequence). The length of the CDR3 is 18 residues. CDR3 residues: CATSSSRVRQPASYEQYF.

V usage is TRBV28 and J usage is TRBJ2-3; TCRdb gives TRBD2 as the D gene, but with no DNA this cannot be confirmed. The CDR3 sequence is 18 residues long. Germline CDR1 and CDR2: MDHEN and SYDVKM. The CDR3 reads CASSLVLAGGPSTDTQYF. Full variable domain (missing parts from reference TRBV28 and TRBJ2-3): DVKVTQSSRYLVKRTGEKVFLECVQDMDHENMFWYRQDPGLGLRLIYFSYDVKMKEKGDIPEGYSVSREKKERFSLILESASTNQTSMYLCASSLVLAGGPSTDTQYFGPGTRLTVL.